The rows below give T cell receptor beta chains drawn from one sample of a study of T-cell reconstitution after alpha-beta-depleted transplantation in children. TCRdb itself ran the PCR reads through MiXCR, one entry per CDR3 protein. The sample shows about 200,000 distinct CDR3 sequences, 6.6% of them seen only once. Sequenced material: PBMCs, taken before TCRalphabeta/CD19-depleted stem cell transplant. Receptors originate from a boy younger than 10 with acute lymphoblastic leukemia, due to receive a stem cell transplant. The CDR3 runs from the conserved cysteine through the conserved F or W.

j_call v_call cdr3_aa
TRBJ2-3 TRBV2 CASSEGPTSGRTDTQYF
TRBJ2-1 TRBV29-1 CSATSPQNNEQFF
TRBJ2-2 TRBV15 CATRGRATGELFF
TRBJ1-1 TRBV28 CASKQGVNTEAFF
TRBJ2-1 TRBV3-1 CASSQGTSGGLSYNEQFF
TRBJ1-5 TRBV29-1 CSVGLTWDNQPQHF
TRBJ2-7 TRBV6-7 CASSYSSGTGRYEQYF
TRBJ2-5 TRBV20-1 CSASWPQETQYF
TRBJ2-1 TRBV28 CASSSGGAAYNEQFF
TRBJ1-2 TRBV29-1 CSVERNYGYTF
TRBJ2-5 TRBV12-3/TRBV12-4 CASTNRGPTETQYF
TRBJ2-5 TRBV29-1 CSVGDKDLSETQYF
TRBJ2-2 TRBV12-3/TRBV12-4 CASRPTSSGELFF
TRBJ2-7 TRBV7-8 CASSLIGGASSYEQYF
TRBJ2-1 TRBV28 CASSIPSGRAWSEQFF
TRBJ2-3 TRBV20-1 CSARVGSGTADTQYF
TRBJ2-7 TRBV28 CASIDRGGYEQYF
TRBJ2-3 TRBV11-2 CASSQRTGFTDTQYF
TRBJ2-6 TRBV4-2 CASSQLGGAEGANVLTF
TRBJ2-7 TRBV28 CASIEGTGRNYEQYF
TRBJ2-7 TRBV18 CASSPRQGRHEQYF
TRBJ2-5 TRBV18 CASSPRQDSQETQYF
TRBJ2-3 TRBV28 CASSSPGAGGKLTDTQYF
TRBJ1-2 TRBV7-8 CASSLGAGRSNYGYTF
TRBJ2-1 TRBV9 CASSVGRTSAYNEQFF
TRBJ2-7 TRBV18 CASSPRHLWPGLANEQYF
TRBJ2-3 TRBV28 CASRPRMIDTQYF
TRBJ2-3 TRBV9 CASNPGTTDTQYF
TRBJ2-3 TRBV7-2 CASSLVASGSGEDTQYF
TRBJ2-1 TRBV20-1 CSAAPRSSGRDEQFF
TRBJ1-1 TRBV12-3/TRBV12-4 CASSPRGTEAFF
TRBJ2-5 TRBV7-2 CASSLGPAGYQETQYF
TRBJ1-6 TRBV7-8 CASSWGGTSNSPLHF
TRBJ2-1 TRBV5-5 CASSAPGLAGGTYNEQFF
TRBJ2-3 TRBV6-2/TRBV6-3 CASSYFGTDTQYF
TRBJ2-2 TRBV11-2 CASSNGLDGTGELFF
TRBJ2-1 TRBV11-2 CASSPARENNEQFF
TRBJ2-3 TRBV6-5 CASSYSWSGLTDTQYF
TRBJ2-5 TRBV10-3 CAAARGSEETQYF
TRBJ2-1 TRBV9 CASSVGGGGANEQFF
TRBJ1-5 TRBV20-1 CSAHPGRLNQPQHF
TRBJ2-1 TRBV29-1 CSVGLPSYNEQFF
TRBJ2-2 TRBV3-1 CASSPGRDTGELFF
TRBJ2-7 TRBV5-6 CASSKGQGEQYF
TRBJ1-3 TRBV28 CASSFFTSGNTIYF
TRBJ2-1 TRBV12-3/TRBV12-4 CASSLGERGQRGFF
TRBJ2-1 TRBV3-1 CASSLNPPGITYNEQFF
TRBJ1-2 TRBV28 CASSSTTGFWNYGYTF
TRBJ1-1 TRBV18 CASSPRTGEGSEAFF
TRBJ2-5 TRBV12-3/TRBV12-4 CASSPGTSDPPQYF
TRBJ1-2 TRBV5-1 CASSSAGEDYGYTF
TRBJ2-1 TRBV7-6 CASSPPAGQSSYNEQFF
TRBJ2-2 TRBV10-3 CAIGQGGQVSGELFF